The rows below give T cell receptor beta chains drawn from one sample of a study of response to subunit inactivated influenza vaccine. TCRdb re-derived calls from the RT-PCR reads in MiXCR, one entry per CDR3 protein. The sample shows a few hundred thousand distinct CDR3 sequences, over 20% of them seen only once. The sample consisted of PBMCs from blood, taken approximately 20 months after vaccination. The receptors were gathered from a man aged 45 to 70 who received an inactivated influenza vaccine. CDR3s include the opening cysteine and the closing phenylalanine or tryptophan. The D gene is left open where the match is weak. Rows may omit the clone size; those that give it use once, few, many or a size class.

J gene,clone size,D gene,V gene,CDR3 protein,CDR3 DNA
TRBJ1-2,few,-,TRBV27,CASSRVGGVHGYTF,TGTGCCAGCAGCCGCGTCGGAGGGGTTCATGGCTACACCTTC
TRBJ2-1,-,-,TRBV20-1,CSATSGFNEQFF,TGCAGTGCTACCTCCGGGTTCAATGAGCAGTTCTTC
TRBJ2-3,many,TRBD2,TRBV7-2,CASSIAGGRDTQYF,TGTGCCAGCAGCATAGCGGGAGGGCGGGATACGCAGTATTTT
TRBJ1-2,few,-,TRBV20-1,CSARQENYGYTF,TGCAGTGCTCGACAGGAAAATTATGGCTACACCTTC
TRBJ2-1,-,TRBD2,TRBV20-1,CSAQLAANEQFF,TGCAGTGCCCAACTAGCGGCCAATGAGCAGTTCTTC
TRBJ1-1,-,TRBD1,TRBV27,CASRHRGTNTEAFF,TGTGCCAGCAGACACAGGGGAACTAACACTGAAGCTTTCTTT
TRBJ1-4,many,-,TRBV5-6,CASSWREVGGEKLFF,TGTGCCAGCAGCTGGCGGGAGGTCGGCGGTGAAAAACTGTTTTTT
TRBJ2-5,-,-,TRBV6-1,CASSPRLGDVETQYF,TGTGCCAGCAGTCCAAGACTAGGTGATGTGGAGACCCAGTACTTC
TRBJ2-2,-,-,TRBV11-1,CASSPRTGELFF,TGTGCCAGCAGCCCCCGCACCGGGGAGCTGTTTTTT
TRBJ2-3,-,TRBD2,TRBV20-1,CSAPGLGGADTQYF,TGCAGTGCTCCGGGACTTGGGGGGGCAGATACGCAGTATTTT
TRBJ2-3,few,-,TRBV2,CASSESAGADTQYF,TGTGCCAGCAGTGAATCCGCAGGGGCAGATACGCAGTATTTT
TRBJ1-4,-,TRBD1,TRBV20-1,CSAPSGTGNEKLFF,TGCAGTGCGCCCTCCGGGACAGGGAATGAAAAACTGTTTTTT
TRBJ1-1,-,-,TRBV18,CASSQEGRRTEAFF,TGTGCCAGCTCACAAGAGGGGAGGAGGACTGAAGCTTTCTTT
TRBJ2-1,-,-,TRBV12-3/TRBV12-4,CASRPGMYNEQFF,TGTGCCAGCAGGCCCGGGATGTACAATGAGCAGTTCTTC
TRBJ1-1,few,-,TRBV10-3,CAIREQGKNTEAFF,TGTGCCATCAGGGAACAGGGAAAGAACACTGAAGCTTTCTTT
TRBJ2-1,-,TRBD2,TRBV5-1,CASTMTSGRASLSNEQFF,TGCGCCAGCACCATGACTAGCGGGAGGGCCTCGTTAAGCAATGAGCAGTTCTTC
TRBJ2-7,few,-,TRBV4-3,CASSQGNGVKQYF,TGCGCCAGCAGCCAAGGAAACGGGGTGAAGCAGTACTTC
TRBJ2-7,-,TRBD2,TRBV29-1,CSVEGLGGYEQYF,TGCAGCGTTGAAGGGCTGGGAGGGTACGAGCAGTACTTC
TRBJ1-1,-,-,TRBV27,CARFGVVTEAFF,TGTGCCAGATTCGGGGTTGTCACTGAAGCTTTCTTT
TRBJ2-5,few,TRBD1,TRBV6-5,CASSYSKGQGLTQYF,TGTGCCAGCAGTTACTCGAAGGGACAGGGTTTAACCCAGTACTTC
TRBJ2-7,few,-,TRBV29-1,CSVQWAGAKGYEQYF,TGCAGCGTCCAGTGGGCGGGGGCGAAAGGCTACGAGCAGTACTTC
TRBJ2-7,-,-,TRBV4-3,CASSQDAEWFYEQYF,TGCGCCAGCAGCCAAGATGCCGAGTGGTTCTACGAGCAGTACTTC
TRBJ1-5,-,-,TRBV20-1,CSASRDSHSNQPQHF,TGCAGTGCTAGCCGAGACAGCCATAGCAATCAGCCCCAGCATTTT
TRBJ1-2,-,TRBD1,TRBV6-2/TRBV6-3,CASSAGTGRGFRGYTF,TGTGCCAGCAGTGCCGGGACAGGTCGAGGCTTTCGAGGCTACACCTTC
TRBJ2-3,-,-,TRBV10-1,CASSIQGSDTQYF,TGCGCCAGCAGTATCCAGGGTTCAGATACGCAGTATTTT
TRBJ2-1,-,-,TRBV10-2,CASTASSSSSYNEQFF,TGCGCCAGCACTGCTAGTAGCTCTAGCTCCTACAATGAGCAGTTCTTC